One and the same sample provided the 24 T cell receptor beta chains below, sequenced in a study of blood T cell repertoires in COVID-19. Here immunoSEQ multiplex PCR was the method, and the copy in TCRdb shows in-frame clones only, minus some. Here the sample spans tens of thousands of clones, more than 70% being singletons. Sequencing input: peripheral blood. The receptors were gathered from a woman of 80 years or more with acute or convalescent COVID-19.

This rearrangement joins TRBV5-1 to TRBJ2-3; 7 bases are shared with TRBD1. Germline loops: CDR1 SGHRS, CDR2 YFSETQ. With 4 bases clipped from V and 0 bases from J, the junction kept 8 bases outside the gene matches. The CDR3 is 16 residues long. CDR3 sequence reads: CASSPTGQPSTDTQYF. As DNA, the CDR3 is TGCGCCAGCAGCCCAACGGGACAGCCAAGCACAGATACGCAGTATTTT.

This rearrangement joins TRBV2 to TRBJ2-5, with TRBD2 identical over 12 bases. The CDR3 extends over 16 amino acids. Losses at the gene ends were 6 bases for V and 5 bases for J; bases not matched to a gene: 10. In germline, CDR1 is SNHLY, CDR2 FYNNEI. In DNA form, the CDR3 reads TGTGCCAGCAGGCCGGGGCTAGCGGGGGGGGAGGAGACCCAGTACTTC. Protein: CASRPGLAGGEETQYF. Full variable domain (outside the CDR3, taken from reference TRBV2 and TRBJ2-5): EPEVTQTPSHQVTQMGQEVILRCVPISNHLYFYWYRQILGQKVEFLVSFYNNEISEKSEIFDDQFSVERPDGSNFTLKIRSTKLEDSAMYFCASRPGLAGGEETQYFGPGTRLLVL.

The J gene is TRBJ2-2, the V gene TRBV6-6; the D is unclear. The CDR3 runs to 14 residues. The germline V and J ends were trimmed by 9 bases and 7 bases, with 18 bases remaining between them. Germline assignment: CDR1 MNHNY and CDR2 SVGAGI (reference sequence). CDR3 region: CASLELSSSGELFF. The CDR3 nucleotides read TGTGCCAGTTTGGAGTTGTCGAGCAGCGGGGAGCTGTTTTTT.

The CDR3 here is CASRATGNSPLHF. In DNA, the CDR3 is TGTGCCAGCCGAGCCACGGGGAATTCACCCCTCCACTTT. This sequence joins TRBV3-1 (or the pseudogene TRBV3-2) and TRBJ1-6; the D is unclear. V lost 8 bases, J lost 7 bases, and 12 bases lay in between. This CDR3 spans 13 amino acids. The germline CDR1 and CDR2 sequences are LGHDT and YNNKEL (reference sequence).

This rearrangement joins TRBV9 to TRBJ1-2, with D uncertain. Germline V CDR1 and CDR2: SGDLS, YYNGEE. The CDR3 runs 12 residues. The ends were cut back, 4 bases at V and 8 bases at J, with 12 bases in the middle. CDR3 residues: CASSRNIEGYTF. The CDR3 DNA sequence: TGTGCCAGCAGCCGCAATATTGAGGGCTACACCTTC.

The V call is TRBV9, the J call TRBJ2-5; no clear D gene. The CDR3 extends over 15 amino acids. The germline CDR1 and CDR2 sequences are SGDLS and YYNGEE. V was trimmed by 0 bases and J by 5 bases, leaving 14 bases between them. CDR3: CASSVGQPLGETQYF. In DNA, the CDR3 is TGTGCCAGCAGCGTAGGTCAGCCCCTCGGGGAGACCCAGTACTTC. The whole variable domain, filled in from reference TRBV9 and TRBJ2-5, reads DSGVTQTPKHLITATGQRVTLRCSPRSGDLSVYWYQQSLDQGLQFLIQYYNGEERAKGNILERFSAQQFPDLHSELNLSSLELGDSALYFCASSVGQPLGETQYFGPGTRLLVL.

The rearrangement joins TRBV20-1 to TRBJ1-1, with D perhaps TRBD1 (5 bases). The CDR3 sequence is 13 residues long. The ends were cut back, 3 bases at V and 3 bases at J, with 11 bases in the middle. In germline, CDR1 is DFQATT, CDR2 SNEGSKA (reference sequence). The CDR3 DNA is TGCAGTGCTAGTAACAGGTGGGACACTGAAGCTTTCTTT. Protein product: CSASNRWDTEAFF.

CDR3 in DNA: TGTGCCAGCAGCCAAGTCCTCCTTGGACAGGGAGCAGCTGGGGCCAACGTCCTGACTTTC. This translates into CASSQVLLGQGAAGANVLTF. The V and J genes are TRBV4-2 and TRBJ2-6; TRBD1 matches at 8 bases. Germline V CDR1 and CDR2: LGHNA, YNFKEQ. This CDR3 has 20 residues. With 1 base clipped from V and 2 bases from J, the junction kept 13 bases outside the gene matches.

The chain is built from TRBV2 and TRBJ1-2; 7 bases are a match to TRBD1. The CDR3 covers 13 residues. The germline V gene has CDR1 SNHLY and CDR2 FYNNEI. Germline trimming cut 7 bases from V and 8 bases from J; bases unmatched to any gene: 10. The CDR3 is CASNLGGARGYTF. In nucleotides, the CDR3 is TGTGCCAGCAATCTAGGGGGCGCGAGGGGCTACACCTTC.

The rearrangement links TRBV27 to TRBJ1-2; D gene unclear. Germline V gene sequence: CDR1 MNHEY, CDR2 SMNVEV (reference sequence). V lost 5 bases and J lost 4, with 11 bases in between. The CDR3 totals 13 residues. The CDR3: CASSAHEGYGYTF. CDR3 DNA sequence: TGTGCCAGCAGTGCCCACGAGGGCTATGGCTACACCTTC.

The chain recombines TRBV10-1 with TRBJ2-1; TRBD1 matches at 12 bases. V lost 11 bases to trimming and J lost 7 bases; unmatched junction nucleotides: 9. The CDR3 runs to 14 residues. Per germline, CDR1 WNHNN and CDR2 SYGVQD (reference sequence). CDR3: CASRGQGASNEQFF. The CDR3 DNA reads as TGCGCCTCTAGGGGACAGGGGGCTAGTAATGAGCAGTTCTTC.

The gene calls are TRBV11-2 and TRBJ2-1; D possibly corresponds to TRBD2 (5 bases). CDR1 is SGHAT, CDR2 FQNNGV, per germline. The germline V and J ends were trimmed by 5 bases and 0 bases, with 14 bases remaining between them. There are 16 residues in the CDR3. The CDR3 bases are TGTGCCAGCAGCCCCACCCGTACTAGCTCCTACAATGAGCAGTTCTTC. Amino acids: CASSPTRTSSYNEQFF.

The chain couples TRBV18 to TRBJ2-7; D not resolved. The CDR3 is 14 amino acids. Trimming pared 6 bases from V and 1 base from J, leaving 13 bases between. The germline CDR1 and CDR2 sequences are KGHSH and LQKENI. CDR3 DNA: TGTGCCAGCTCGCTCCGCCCAGAATCCTACGAGCAGTACGTC. Translated, it gives CASSLRPESYEQYV.

The table lists this clone with a few counts. The gene calls are TRBV4-1 and TRBJ2-4; 10 positions agree with TRBD1. The CDR3 runs 18 residues. The germline V gene has CDR1 MGHRA and CDR2 YSYEKL. V trimming: 3 bases; J trimming: 5 bases; junction bases outside the gene matches: 13. This chain's CDR3 is CASSQTNAGTGDQNIQYF. The CDR3 DNA reads as TGCGCCAGCAGCCAGACTAACGCCGGGACAGGGGACCAAAACATTCAGTACTTC.

V and J are TRBV5-5 and TRBJ2-5, with D unresolved. The germline V and J ends were trimmed by 3 bases and 1 base, with 7 bases remaining between them. The CDR3 runs to 13 residues. CDR1 and CDR2 (germline): SGHKS, YYEKEE (reference sequence). Here the CDR3 reads CASSWAFQETQYF. As DNA, the CDR3 is TGTGCCAGCAGCTGGGCCTTCCAAGAGACCCAGTACTTC.

The chain links TRBV28 to TRBJ2-1, with D tentatively TRBD2 (6 bases). CDR1 and CDR2 (germline): MDHEN, SYDVKM. This CDR3 contains 16 residues. The V gene lost 10 bases and the J gene lost 0 bases, with 19 bases spanning the gap. The CDR3 sequence: CAIALSGLSSYNEQFF. CDR3 DNA sequence: TGTGCCATCGCGTTGAGCGGGCTTAGCTCCTACAATGAGCAGTTCTTC.

This clone showed up just once. The CDR3 reads CASSLTGKETQYF. In DNA form, the CDR3 reads TGTGCCAGCAGCCTTACAGGGAAGGAGACCCAGTACTTC. This sequence joins TRBV12-3 or TRBV12-4 and TRBJ2-5; D is perhaps TRBD1 (6 bases). The ends were cut back, 6 bases at V and 5 bases at J, with 13 bases in the middle. The length of the CDR3 is 13 residues.

The J gene is TRBJ2-7, the V gene TRBV7-6, with TRBD2 identical over 11 bases. J was trimmed by 0 bases and V by 0 bases; bases with no gene match: 4. Germline CDR1 SGHVS, CDR2 FNYEAQ. The CDR3 has 17 residues. CDR3 loop: CASSLACLAGGSYEQYV. CDR3 nucleotides: TGTGCCAGCAGCTTAGCGTGTCTAGCGGGGGGCTCCTACGAGCAGTACGTC.

The V call is TRBV6-5, the J call TRBJ1-5; 9 nucleotides align to TRBD1. V was pared by 3 bases and J by 3 bases, with 6 bases of the junction left unmatched. CDR1 is MNHEY and CDR2 is SVGAGI in the germline V gene. This CDR3 contains 16 residues. The CDR3 sequence is CASSYGGDRVNQPQHF. For the CDR3, the DNA is TGTGCCAGCAGTTATGGGGGGGACAGGGTCAATCAGCCCCAGCATTTT.

V gene TRBV19 combines with J gene TRBJ2-3, with D tentatively TRBD2 (7 bases). The CDR3 contains 14 residues. With 5 bases removed from V and 3 bases from J, the gap between germline ends came to 12 bases. CDR1 LNHDA and CDR2 SQIVND come from the germline V gene (reference sequence). This chain's CDR3 is CASSGGAGTDTQYF. The CDR3, as DNA: TGTGCCAGTAGTGGGGGGGCCGGGACAGATACGCAGTATTTT. Complete variable domain (other parts from reference TRBV19 and TRBJ2-3): DGGITQSPKYLFRKEGQNVTLSCEQNLNHDAMYWYRQDPGQGLRLIYYSQIVNDFQKGDIAEGYSVSREKKESFPLTVTSAQKNPTAFYLCASSGGAGTDTQYFGPGTRLTVL.

The V gene is TRBV11-2, the J gene TRBJ1-5; 8 bases line up with TRBD1. Germline CDR1 SGHAT, CDR2 FQNNGV. V lost 0 bases and J lost 5; bases outside the gene matches: 3. There are 15 residues in the CDR3. As DNA, the CDR3 is TGTGCCAGCAGCTTAGAAGGGACAGGAGATCAGCCCCAGCATTTT. Translated: CASSLEGTGDQPQHF.

On this clone itself: Germline is not matched at one junction end, which may reflect a read error. V and J are TRBV6-4 and TRBJ2-2, with 8 bases matching TRBD2. CDR3 length equals 17 residues. CDR1 and CDR2 (germline): MRHNA, SNTAGT. The CDR3 DNA sequence: TGTGCCAGCAGTGACTCGATTGGGCTAGCGGGTTACCGGGGAGCTGTTTTT. Translation gives CASSDSIGLAGYRGAVF.

The V call is TRBV7-2, the J call TRBJ1-2; D remains ambiguous. This CDR3 is built from 12 residues. V was trimmed by 0 bases and J by 5 bases, leaving 4 bases between them. Per the germline V gene, CDR1 is SGHTA and CDR2 is FQGNSA. This CDR3 is CASSLASYGYTF. The CDR3 bases are TGTGCCAGCAGCTTAGCTTCTTATGGCTACACCTTC.

The rearrangement links TRBV15 to TRBJ2-7; 7 nucleotides agree with TRBD1. This CDR3 contains 13 residues. V trimming: 5 bases; J trimming: 7 bases; junction bases outside the gene matches: 8. The germline CDR1 and CDR2 sequences are LNHNV and YYDKDF (reference sequence). The CDR3 DNA is TGTGCCACCAGCCCCGACAGGGCCAGGGAGCAGTACTTC. Its protein is CATSPDRAREQYF.